This T cell receptor beta chain was profiled in a study of blood T cells in healthy people across ages. With regard to this clonotype: Its antigen is undetermined.

Study-level results: Age showed a roughly linear inverse relationship with TCR beta diversity per million T cells.

A second about 6 to 12 cycle PCR used barcoded and J-beta primers. TCRdb itself ran the 5' RACE reads through MiXCR, one entry per CDR3 protein. The sample holds about 1.4 million distinct CDR3 sequences, 45% to 70% seen once. The germline gives CDR1 MNHEY, CDR2 SMNVEV (reference sequence). The CDR3 has 16 amino acids. V was shortened by 3 bases and J by 0 bases, with 9 bases between the two germline ends. This receptor was obtained from a man aged 18-30 years in good health. Sequences were obtained from blood. The V call is TRBV27, the J call TRBJ2-6, with unresolved D. For the CDR3, the DNA is TGTGCCAGCAGTTTGAGCCACAGCTCTGGGGCCAACGTCCTGACTTTC. Protein product: CASSLSHSSGANVLTF.